This T cell receptor beta chain was obtained from a study of technical replicates of blood from several donors. Germline CDR1 is KGHSH and CDR2 is LQKENI. The CDR3 totals 15 residues. V lost 4 bases and J lost 1, with 13 bases in between. Clones were sequenced by immunoSEQ multiplex PCR, and TCRdb holds only the in-frame ones, with some missing. Of around 100,000 clones listed, around 96% are singletons. This chain connects TRBV18 to TRBJ2-5, with D perhaps TRBD1 (6 bases). This clonotype originated in a human donor in good health. The sequenced sample consisted of T cells isolated from PBMCs. CDR3: CASSLGQTPQETQYF. CDR3 nucleotides: TGTGCCAGCTCACTCGGACAGACTCCCCAAGAGACCCAGTACTTC.